The present T cell receptor (beta chain) was sequenced within a study of cytomegalovirus exposure and HLA in healthy donors. Use of 60 Vbeta and 13 Jbeta primers characterized the PCR. This table comes from immunoSEQ multiplex PCR, and its TCRdb copy is limited to in-frame clones, with some not included. The data contain 95,000 to 150,000 clones, 77% of them seen just once; the ten biggest clones take up about 13%. Details on this clone: Antigen unknown.

Study results and limitations: Cytomegalovirus association was listed for about 180 TCR beta chains. Sequence variants that were highly shared formed a cluster that was likely a sequencing artifact.

Per the germline V gene, CDR1 is SGHAT and CDR2 is FQNNGV. V dropped 3 bases and J dropped 9; count of bases not matched to a gene: 6. This CDR3 contains 14 residues. Sequenced sample: PBMCs. The clonotype originates from a woman between 40 and 55 years old in good health and CMV-seropositive. The chain joins TRBV11-2 to TRBJ2-1; 9 nucleotides match TRBD2. The DNA of the CDR3 is TGTGCCAGCAGCTTGGCGGGAGGGCCGAGTGAGCAGTTCTTC. Amino acids: CASSLAGGPSEQFF.